Included here is one T cell receptor beta chain sequence, with context. This clonotype was seen repeatedly, ten times or more. What this receptor recognizes is not known. No much larger clone exists at a distance of one base, and base qualities are not known. Stable Graves' hyperthyroidism was defined as no progression to ophthalmopathy during 18 months of follow-up. Hyperthyroidism patients were newly diagnosed, with disease duration under 2 months, and aged 18 to 65 years. The study excluded patients with uncontrolled infections, other autoimmune diseases, pregnancy or lactation. Clinical symptoms, serum thyroxine and TRAb, thyroid ultrasound, and orbital computed tomography formed the basis for the diagnoses. PBMCs were isolated from around 10 ml of fresh peripheral blood by Ficoll-Paque density gradient centrifugation. Total RNA was extracted using Trizol reagent, and RNA quality was assessed on an Agilent 2100 Bioanalyzer.

TCR beta CDR3 regions were amplified from RNA transcripts. The TCR CDR3 was subjected to a first round of RT-PCR using the HTBI primer set and the Qiagen OneStep RT-PCR kit. Libraries were constructed in a second round of multiplex PCR, after which size selection and purification were carried out. Libraries were sequenced paired-end with 100 bp reads on an Illumina HiSeq2000. The authors processed their data as follows. SOAPnuke was used to process the raw data, removing reads that contained adapters or uncalled bases, had a mean Phred below 15, or lacked an exact match to the constant primer or identifier. COPE v1.2.5 was used to merge the high-quality paired reads, and each unique nucleotide sequence was defined as a clonotype. MiTCR v1.1 was used to align the clonotypes against IMGT TRBV, TRBD and TRBJ reference segments. The analysis was restricted to V-J combinations with a frequency above 0.0001, which together covered about 99% of the repertoires. The TCS score was defined as F50 (clonal expansion) divided by E x V (chaos), with BLOSUM62-based TCRdist calculated between CDR3 peptides within each V-J. Welch's t-statistics and random forest reduced around 520 V-J features to about 13, which were used in a naive Bayes classifier (R e1071). TCRdb trimmed the raw reads at Q25, called clones with MiXCR and kept productive beta chains. Rows matching on CDR3 protein sequence are summarized as one entry with the most common DNA and genes. It is TCRdb's table, rather than the study itself, that gives the V and J calls and clone size. This sample comprises around 430,000 distinct CDR3 sequences, about 15% of them detected only once. The ten biggest clones cover around a third of the sample.

These data are taken from a study of T cells in Graves' hyperthyroidism and ophthalmopathy (dated by TCRdb to the late 2010s). About the investigation overall: Peripheral blood samples were taken at the time of initial diagnosis, prior to any treatment. To identify distinguishing TCR V-J signatures, a discovery cohort of roughly 100 patients was used, comprising 43 with Graves' ophthalmopathy and 57 with stable Graves' hyperthyroidism. An independent validation cohort of some 18 hyperthyroidism patients and 17 patients who later progressed to ophthalmopathy tested prospective prediction of ophthalmopathy. The 85 to 100 discovery patients were divided at random into training and test sets in a 7:3 ratio. In six Graves' hyperthyroidism patients, the study also compared T-cell repertoires from thyroid tissue with T-cell repertoires from blood. Once sampling was done, hyperthyroidism patients were given methimazole at a starting dose of 30 mg daily, whereas ophthalmopathy patients were given high-dose intravenous methylprednisolone. The paper reports TCR Vbeta CDR3 sequencing of some 140 peripheral blood samples: 43 ophthalmopathy, under 80 hyperthyroidism and approximately 17 progressor patients. Points the paper makes about the study in general: Most expanded thyroid clonotypes (frequency above 0.001) were also detected in blood, a finding suggesting that blood repertoires may reflect thyroid immune responses. During validation, the model predicted progression to ophthalmopathy a median of roughly 7.1 months ahead of onset, with around 65% sensitivity and 72.22% specificity. In cross-validation, a model built on a 13 V-J signature told ophthalmopathy apart from stable hyperthyroidism with over 85% sensitivity and about 81% specificity, and in testing the same model reached 80%/75%. No statistical method was used to set the sample size in advance, and investigators knew the group allocation.

The V end gives up 3 bases and the J end 7 bases, leaving 7 bases in the junction not matched to a gene. The CDR3, cysteine through phenylalanine, is 15 amino acids long. The DNA shown is the 45-base CDR3, in frame from base 1. For CDR1 and CDR2, the germline V gene lists SGHAT and FQNNGV. The sequenced sample was blood. This clonotype originated in a woman aged 30 to 39 with Graves' hyperthyroidism. Rearrangement joined TRBV11-2 to TRBJ2-1; TRBD2 agrees with 9 junctional bases. In nucleotides, the sequence is TGTGCCAGCAGCTTTGGGACTAGCTGGGGTAATGAGCAGTTCTTC. This translates into CASSFGTSWGNEQFF.